A selection of T cell receptor beta chains follows, all from one sample in a study of technical replicates of blood from a few donors. This table comes from immunoSEQ multiplex PCR, and its TCRdb copy is limited to in-frame clones, with some not included. The sample has around 79,000 clones; over 90% are singletons. The sequencing sample was made of T cells isolated from PBMCs. These receptors were taken from a human donor in good health. CDR3s leave out the opening cysteine and the closing phenylalanine or tryptophan. The D gene is left open where the match is weak.

len	v_gene	j_gene	d_gene	CDR3aa
12	TRBV11-1	TRBJ1-2	.	ASSLEAGGLGYT
17	TRBV7-9	TRBJ1-3	.	ASSLSYNNGLISGNTIY
13	TRBV5-1	.	.	ASSLTSDRGYEQY
16	TRBV28	TRBJ2-7	TRBD1	ASSSTGTGPQHSYEQY
11	TRBV9	TRBJ1-2	.	ASSEQLGGGYT
15	TRBV27	TRBJ1-2	TRBD1	ASSPWDRETGNYGYT
11	TRBV29-1	TRBJ2-7	TRBD1	SVVRDRGISQY
15	TRBV6-4	TRBJ1-2	.	ASHSRPGPTTNYGYT
13	TRBV12-5	TRBJ2-1	TRBD2	ASGFLAGVINEQF
13	TRBV9	TRBJ2-2	.	ASSPGGSNTGELF
12	TRBV6-5	TRBJ1-3	TRBD1	ASSRDRPGNTIY
12	TRBV5-6	TRBJ1-2	.	ASSGGGSNYGYT
15	TRBV18	TRBJ1-1	TRBD1	ASSPPGTGVRGTEAF
13	TRBV15	TRBJ1-2	.	ATSSLTQGNYGYT